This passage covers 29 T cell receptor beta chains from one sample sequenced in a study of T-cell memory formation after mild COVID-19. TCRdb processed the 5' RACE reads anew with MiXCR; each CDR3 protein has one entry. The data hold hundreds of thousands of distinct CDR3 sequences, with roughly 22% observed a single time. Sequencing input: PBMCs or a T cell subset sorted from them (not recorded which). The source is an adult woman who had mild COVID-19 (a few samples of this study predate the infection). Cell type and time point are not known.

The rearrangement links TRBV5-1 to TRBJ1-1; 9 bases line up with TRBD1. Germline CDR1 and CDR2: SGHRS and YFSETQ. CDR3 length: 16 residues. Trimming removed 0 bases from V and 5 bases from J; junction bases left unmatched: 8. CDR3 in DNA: TGCGCCAGCAGCTTGGGGGTGACAGGGGGACATACTGAAGCTTTCTTT. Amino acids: CASSLGVTGGHTEAFF.

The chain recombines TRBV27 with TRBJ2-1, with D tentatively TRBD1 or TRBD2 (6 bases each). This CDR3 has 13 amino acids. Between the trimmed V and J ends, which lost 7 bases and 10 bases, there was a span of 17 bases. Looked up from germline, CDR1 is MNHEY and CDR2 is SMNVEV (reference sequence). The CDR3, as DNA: TGTGCCAGCACCCCAGGAGGGGGGCGGGAGCAGTTCTTC. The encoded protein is CASTPGGGREQFF.

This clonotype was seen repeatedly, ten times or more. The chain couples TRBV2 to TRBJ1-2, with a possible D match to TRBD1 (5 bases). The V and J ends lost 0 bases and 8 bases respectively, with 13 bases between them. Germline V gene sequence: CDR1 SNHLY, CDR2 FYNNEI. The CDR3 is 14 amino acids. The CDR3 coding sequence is TGTGCCAGCAGTGAAGCGCTTCAGGGACGGGGCTACACCTTC. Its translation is CASSEALQGRGYTF.

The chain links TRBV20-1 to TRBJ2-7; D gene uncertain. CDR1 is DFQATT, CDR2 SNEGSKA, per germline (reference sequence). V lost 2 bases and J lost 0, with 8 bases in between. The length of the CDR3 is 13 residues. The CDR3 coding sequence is TGCAGTGCTAGATCTCACATCTCCTACGAGCAGTACTTC. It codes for CSARSHISYEQYF.

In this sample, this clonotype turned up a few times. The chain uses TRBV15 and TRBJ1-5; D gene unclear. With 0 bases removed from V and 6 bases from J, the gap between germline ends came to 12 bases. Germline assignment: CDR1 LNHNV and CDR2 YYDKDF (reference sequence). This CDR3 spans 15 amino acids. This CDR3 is CATSRDPTPGQPQHF. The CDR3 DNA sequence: TGTGCCACCAGCAGAGATCCCACCCCAGGTCAGCCCCAGCATTTT.

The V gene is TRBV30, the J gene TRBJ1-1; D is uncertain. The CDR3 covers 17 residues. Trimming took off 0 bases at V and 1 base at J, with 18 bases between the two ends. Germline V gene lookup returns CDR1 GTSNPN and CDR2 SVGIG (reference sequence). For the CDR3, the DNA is TGTGCCTGGAGTGTAGCAAGGTGGACGGCGGGGAACACTGAAGCTTTCTTT. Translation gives CAWSVARWTAGNTEAFF.

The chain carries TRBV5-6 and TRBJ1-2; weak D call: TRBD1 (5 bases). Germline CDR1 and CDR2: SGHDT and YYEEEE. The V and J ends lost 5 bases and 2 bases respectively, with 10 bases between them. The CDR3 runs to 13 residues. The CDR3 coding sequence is TGTGCCAGCAGTGACAGACAGAACTATGGCTACACCTTC. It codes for CASSDRQNYGYTF.

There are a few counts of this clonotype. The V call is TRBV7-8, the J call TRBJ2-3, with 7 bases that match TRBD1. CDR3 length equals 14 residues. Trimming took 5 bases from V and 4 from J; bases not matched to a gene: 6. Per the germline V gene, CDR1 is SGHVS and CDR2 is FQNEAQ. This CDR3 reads CASSTTGFPDTQYF. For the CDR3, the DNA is TGTGCCAGCAGCACGACAGGGTTCCCAGATACGCAGTATTTT.

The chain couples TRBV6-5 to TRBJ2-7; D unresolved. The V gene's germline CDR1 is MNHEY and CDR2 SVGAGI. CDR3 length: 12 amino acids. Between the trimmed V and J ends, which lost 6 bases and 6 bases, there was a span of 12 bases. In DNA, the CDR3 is TGTGCCAGCAGACACCTGGGTGGCGAGCAGTACTTC. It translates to CASRHLGGEQYF.

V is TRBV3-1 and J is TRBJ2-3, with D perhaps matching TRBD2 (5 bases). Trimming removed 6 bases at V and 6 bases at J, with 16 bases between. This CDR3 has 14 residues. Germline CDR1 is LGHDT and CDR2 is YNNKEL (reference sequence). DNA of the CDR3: TGTGCCAGCAGACTAGAAGCAGCTGGCGATACGCAGTATTTT. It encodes CASRLEAAGDTQYF.

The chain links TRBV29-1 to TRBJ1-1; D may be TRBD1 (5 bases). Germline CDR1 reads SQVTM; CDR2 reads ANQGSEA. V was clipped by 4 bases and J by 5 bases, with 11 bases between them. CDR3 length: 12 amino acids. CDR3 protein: CSVGGGRTEAFF. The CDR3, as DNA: TGCAGCGTTGGCGGGGGGAGGACTGAAGCTTTCTTT.

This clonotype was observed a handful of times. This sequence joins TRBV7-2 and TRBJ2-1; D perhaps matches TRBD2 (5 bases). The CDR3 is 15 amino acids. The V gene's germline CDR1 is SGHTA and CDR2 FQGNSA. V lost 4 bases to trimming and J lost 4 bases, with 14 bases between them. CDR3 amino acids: CASSSLRVDYNEQFF. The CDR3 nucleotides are TGTGCCAGCAGCTCCCTGAGGGTAGATTACAATGAGCAGTTCTTC.

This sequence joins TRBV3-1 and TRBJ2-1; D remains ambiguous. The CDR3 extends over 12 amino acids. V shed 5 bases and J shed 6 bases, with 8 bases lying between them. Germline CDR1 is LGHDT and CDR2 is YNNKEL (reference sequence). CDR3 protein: CASSLLPNEQFF. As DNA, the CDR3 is TGTGCCAGCAGCTTACTTCCCAATGAGCAGTTCTTC.

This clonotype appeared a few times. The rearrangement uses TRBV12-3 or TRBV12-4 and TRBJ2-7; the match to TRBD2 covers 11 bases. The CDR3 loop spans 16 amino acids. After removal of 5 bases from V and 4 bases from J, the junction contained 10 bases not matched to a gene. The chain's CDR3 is CASSPSVRTSGYEQYF. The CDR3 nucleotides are TGTGCCAGCAGTCCGTCGGTGAGGACTAGCGGGTACGAGCAGTACTTC.

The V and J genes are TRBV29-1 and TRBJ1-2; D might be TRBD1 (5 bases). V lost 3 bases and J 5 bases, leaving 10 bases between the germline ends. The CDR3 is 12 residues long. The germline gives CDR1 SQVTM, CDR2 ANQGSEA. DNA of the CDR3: TGCAGCGTTGAGGGGGACGGGTATGGCTACACCTTC. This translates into CSVEGDGYGYTF. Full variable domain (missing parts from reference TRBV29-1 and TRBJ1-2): SAVISQKPSRDICQRGTSLTIQCQVDSQVTMMFWYRQQPGQSLTLIATANQGSEATYESGFVIDKFPISRPNLTFSTLTVSNMSPEDSSIYLCSVEGDGYGYTFGSGTRLTVV.

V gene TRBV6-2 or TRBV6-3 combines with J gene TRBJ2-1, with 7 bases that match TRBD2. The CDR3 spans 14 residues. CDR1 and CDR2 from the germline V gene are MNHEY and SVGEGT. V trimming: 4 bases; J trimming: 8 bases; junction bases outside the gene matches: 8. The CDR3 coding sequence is TGTGCCAGCAGTTCCAGGACCCGGGGGGATGAGCAGTTCTTC. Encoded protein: CASSSRTRGDEQFF.

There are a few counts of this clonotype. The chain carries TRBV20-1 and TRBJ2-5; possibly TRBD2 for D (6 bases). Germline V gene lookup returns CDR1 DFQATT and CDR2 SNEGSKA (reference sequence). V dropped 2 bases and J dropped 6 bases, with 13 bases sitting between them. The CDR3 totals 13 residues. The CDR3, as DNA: TGCAGTGCTAGATCGGGACTTTCGAAGACCCAGTACTTC. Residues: CSARSGLSKTQYF.

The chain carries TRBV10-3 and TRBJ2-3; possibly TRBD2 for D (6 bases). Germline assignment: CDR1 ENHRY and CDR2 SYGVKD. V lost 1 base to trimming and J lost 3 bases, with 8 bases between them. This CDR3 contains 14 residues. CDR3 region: CAISEYRETDTQYF. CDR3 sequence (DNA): TGTGCCATCAGTGAGTACCGGGAGACAGATACGCAGTATTTT.

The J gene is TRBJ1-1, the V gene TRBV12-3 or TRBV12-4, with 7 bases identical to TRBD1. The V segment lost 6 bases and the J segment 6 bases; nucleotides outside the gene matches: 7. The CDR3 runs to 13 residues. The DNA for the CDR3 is TGTGCCAGCAGCCCCGACAGGGAAGCTGAAGCTTTCTTT. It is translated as CASSPDREAEAFF.

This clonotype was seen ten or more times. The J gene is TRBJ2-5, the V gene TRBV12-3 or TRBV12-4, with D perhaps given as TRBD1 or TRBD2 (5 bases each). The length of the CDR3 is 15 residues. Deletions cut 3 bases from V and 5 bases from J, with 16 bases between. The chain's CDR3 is CASSLIGTDGETQYF. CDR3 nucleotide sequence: TGTGCCAGCAGTTTGATCGGGACGGACGGGGAGACCCAGTACTTC.

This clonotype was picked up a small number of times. This chain's CDR3 is CASSQPKGGDTQYF. The CDR3, as DNA: TGTGCCAGCAGCCAACCGAAAGGGGGAGATACGCAGTATTTT. The chain is built from TRBV3-1 and TRBJ2-3, with D possibly being TRBD1 (6 bases). Germline V gene sequence: CDR1 LGHDT, CDR2 YNNKEL (reference sequence). This CDR3 contains 14 residues. Trimming took off 2 bases at V and 5 bases at J, with 11 bases between the two ends.

The CDR3 loop reads CATSRDIRETQYF. The DNA for the CDR3 is TGTGCCACCAGCAGAGATATTCGGGAGACCCAGTACTTC. The chain employs TRBV15 and TRBJ2-5; no definite D call. Trimming shortened V by 0 bases and J by 5 bases, and 7 bases separated the two germline ends. The CDR3 loop spans 13 amino acids. Germline loops: CDR1 LNHNV, CDR2 YYDKDF (reference sequence).

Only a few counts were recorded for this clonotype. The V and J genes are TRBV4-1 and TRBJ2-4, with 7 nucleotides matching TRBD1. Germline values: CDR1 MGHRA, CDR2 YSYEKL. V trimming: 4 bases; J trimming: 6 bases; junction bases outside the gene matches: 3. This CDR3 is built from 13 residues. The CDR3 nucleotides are TGCGCCAGCAGCCTAAAGGGGGCAAACATTCAGTACTTC. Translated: CASSLKGANIQYF.

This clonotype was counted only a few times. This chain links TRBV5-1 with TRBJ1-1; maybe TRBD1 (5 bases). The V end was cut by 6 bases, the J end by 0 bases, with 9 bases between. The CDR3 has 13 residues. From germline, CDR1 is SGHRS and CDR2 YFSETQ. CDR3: CASTPGLNTEAFF. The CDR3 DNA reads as TGCGCCAGCACCCCGGGGCTGAACACTGAAGCTTTCTTT.

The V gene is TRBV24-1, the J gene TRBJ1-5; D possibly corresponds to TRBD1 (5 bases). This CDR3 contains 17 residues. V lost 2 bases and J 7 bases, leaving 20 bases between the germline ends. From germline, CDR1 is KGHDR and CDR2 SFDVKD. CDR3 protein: CATSDWGRPERIQPQHF. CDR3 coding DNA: TGTGCCACCAGTGATTGGGGACGACCCGAGAGGATCCAGCCCCAGCATTTT.

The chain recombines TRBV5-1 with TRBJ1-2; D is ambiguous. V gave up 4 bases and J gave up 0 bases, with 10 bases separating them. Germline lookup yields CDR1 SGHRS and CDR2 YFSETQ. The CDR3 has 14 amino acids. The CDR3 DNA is TGCGCCAGCAGCCCAGAGACCGCTAACTATGGCTACACCTTC. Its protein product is CASSPETANYGYTF.

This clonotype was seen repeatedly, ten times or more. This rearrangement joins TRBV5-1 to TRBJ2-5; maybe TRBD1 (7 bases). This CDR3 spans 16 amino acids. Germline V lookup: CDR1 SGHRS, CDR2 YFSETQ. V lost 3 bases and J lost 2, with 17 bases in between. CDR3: CASSYLLTGTQETQYF. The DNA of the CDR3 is TGCGCCAGCAGCTACCTACTGACAGGGACTCAAGAGACCCAGTACTTC.

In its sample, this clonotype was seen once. CDR3 sequence reads: CATSRDLQGELDSPLHF. The CDR3 DNA follows: TGTGCCACCAGCAGAGACTTACAGGGGGAACTTGATTCACCCCTCCACTTT. The chain recombines TRBV15 with TRBJ1-6, with TRBD1 matching over 8 bases. V lost 0 bases and J lost 8; bases outside the gene matches: 9. From germline, CDR1 is LNHNV and CDR2 YYDKDF (reference sequence). The CDR3 sequence is 17 residues long. The whole variable domain, filled in from reference TRBV15 and TRBJ1-6, reads DAMVIQNPRYQVTQFGKPVTLSCSQTLNHNVMYWYQQKSSQAPKLLFHYYDKDFNNEADTPDNFQSRRPNTSFCFLDIRSPGLGDTAMYLCATSRDLQGELDSPLHFGNGTRLTVT.

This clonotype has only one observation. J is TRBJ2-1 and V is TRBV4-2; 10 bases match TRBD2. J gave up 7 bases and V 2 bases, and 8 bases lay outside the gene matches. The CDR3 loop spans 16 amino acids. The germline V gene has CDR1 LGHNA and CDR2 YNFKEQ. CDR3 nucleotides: TGTGCCAGCAGCCAACCAGGTGCTAGCGGGAGTAATGAGCAGTTCTTC. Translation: CASSQPGASGSNEQFF.